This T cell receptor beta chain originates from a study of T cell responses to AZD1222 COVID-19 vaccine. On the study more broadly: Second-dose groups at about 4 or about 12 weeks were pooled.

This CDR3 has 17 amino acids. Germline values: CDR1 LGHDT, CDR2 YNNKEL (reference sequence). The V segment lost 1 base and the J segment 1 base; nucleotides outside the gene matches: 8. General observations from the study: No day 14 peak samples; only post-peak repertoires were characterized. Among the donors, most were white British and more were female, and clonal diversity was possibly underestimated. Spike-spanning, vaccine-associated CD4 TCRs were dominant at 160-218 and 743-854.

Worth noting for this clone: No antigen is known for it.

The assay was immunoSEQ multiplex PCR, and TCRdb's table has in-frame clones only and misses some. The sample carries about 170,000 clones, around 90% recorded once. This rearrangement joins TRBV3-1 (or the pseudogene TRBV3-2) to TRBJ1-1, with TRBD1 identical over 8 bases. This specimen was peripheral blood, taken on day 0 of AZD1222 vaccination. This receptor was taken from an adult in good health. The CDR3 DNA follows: TGTGCCAGCAGCCAAGGGCAGGGGGCAGAGTGGAACACTGAAGCTTTCTTT. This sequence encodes CASSQGQGAEWNTEAFF.